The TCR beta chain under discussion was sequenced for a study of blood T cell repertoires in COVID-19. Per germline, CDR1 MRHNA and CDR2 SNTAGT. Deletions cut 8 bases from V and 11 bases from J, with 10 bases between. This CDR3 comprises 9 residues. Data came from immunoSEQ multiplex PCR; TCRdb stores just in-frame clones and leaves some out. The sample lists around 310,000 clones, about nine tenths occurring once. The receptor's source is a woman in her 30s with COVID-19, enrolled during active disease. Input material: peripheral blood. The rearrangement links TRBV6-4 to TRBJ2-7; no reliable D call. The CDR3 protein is CASGPTEYF. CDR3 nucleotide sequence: TGTGCCAGCGGGCCGACGGAGTACTTC.